This T cell receptor (beta chain) appears in the sequencing data of a study of blood T cell repertoires in COVID-19. Methods used by the authors: Reference gene primer amplification gave estimated nucleated cell counts. Generated by immunoSEQ multiplex PCR, the TCRdb table keeps only in-frame clones and is missing some. V and J calls plus clone size are reproduced from that table; the DNA served to infer D and trimming. In the table there are under 250,000 clones, about 80% of which are singletons. With 6 bases removed from V and 3 bases from J, the gap between germline ends came to 5 bases. The CDR3 is 11 amino acids. CDR1 MNHEY and CDR2 SVGAGI come from the germline V gene.

The gene calls are TRBV6-5 and TRBJ1-1; D not resolved. The TCR sequence derives from a man in his fifties or sixties with active or convalescent COVID-19. Sample: peripheral blood. The CDR3 nucleotides are TGTGCCAGCAGACGGGACACTGAAGCTTTCTTT. Protein sequence: CASRRDTEAFF.